A single sample gave rise to the 2 T cell receptor beta chains below, sequenced in a study of T cell changes during pregnancy in multiple sclerosis. Libraries were prepared by immunoSEQ multiplex PCR; TCRdb keeps only in-frame clonotypes and omits some of them. The data hold roughly 69,000 clones, with approximately 89% observed a single time. The material was peripheral blood, obtained in the second trimester of pregnancy. The receptor set was obtained from a female donor with multiple sclerosis, enrolled in a pregnancy study.

The gene calls are TRBV5-6 and TRBJ1-2, with TRBD1 matching over 7 bases. CDR3 length: 15 residues. V was pared by 4 bases and J by 7 bases, with 13 bases of the junction left unmatched. Germline V gene lookup returns CDR1 SGHDT and CDR2 YYEEEE. In nucleotides, the CDR3 is TGTGCCAGCAGCGACGCTCAAGGGGGCTGGAGTGGCTACACCTTC. Its translation: CASSDAQGGWSGYTF.

The chain's CDR3 is CASSLGAEGRAGELFF. CDR3 DNA sequence: TGTGCCAGCAGTTTAGGCGCGGAGGGAAGGGCCGGGGAGCTGTTTTTT. The V gene is TRBV28, the J gene TRBJ2-2; tentatively, D is TRBD2 (6 bases). The V and J ends lost 2 bases and 6 bases respectively, with 16 bases between them. The CDR3 runs to 16 residues. Per germline, CDR1 MDHEN and CDR2 SYDVKM.